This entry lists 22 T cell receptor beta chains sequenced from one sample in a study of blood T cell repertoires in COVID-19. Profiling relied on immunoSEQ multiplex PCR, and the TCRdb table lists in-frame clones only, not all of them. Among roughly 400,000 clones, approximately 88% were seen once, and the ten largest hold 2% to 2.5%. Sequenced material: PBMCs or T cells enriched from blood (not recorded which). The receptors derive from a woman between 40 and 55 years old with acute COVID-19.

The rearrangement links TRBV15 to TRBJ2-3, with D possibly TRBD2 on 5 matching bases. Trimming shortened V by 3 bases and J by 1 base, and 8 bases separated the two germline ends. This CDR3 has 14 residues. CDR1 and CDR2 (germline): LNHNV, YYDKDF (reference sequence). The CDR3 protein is CATSRVEGTDTQYF. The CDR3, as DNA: TGTGCCACCAGCAGGGTGGAGGGCACAGATACGCAGTATTTT.

The CDR3 is CASSYGQGETQYF. CDR3 DNA sequence: TGCGCCAGCAGCTACGGACAGGGCGAGACCCAGTACTTC. This rearrangement joins TRBV5-1 to TRBJ2-5; 8 bases are shared with TRBD1. The CDR3 spans 13 residues. Per the germline V gene, CDR1 is SGHRS and CDR2 is YFSETQ. J lost 5 bases, V lost 3 bases, and 3 bases had no gene match.

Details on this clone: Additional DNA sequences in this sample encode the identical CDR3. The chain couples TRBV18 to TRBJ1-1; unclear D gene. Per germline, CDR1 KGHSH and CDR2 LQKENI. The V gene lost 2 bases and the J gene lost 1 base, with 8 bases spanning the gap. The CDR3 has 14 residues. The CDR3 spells CASSPGEGNTEAFF. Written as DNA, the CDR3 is TGTGCCAGCTCACCAGGGGAGGGGAACACTGAAGCTTTCTTT. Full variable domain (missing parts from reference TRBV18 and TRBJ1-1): NAGVMQNPRHLVRRRGQEARLRCSPMKGHSHVYWYRQLPEEGLKFMVYLQKENIIDESGMPKERFSAEFPKEGPSILRIQQVVRGDSAAYFCASSPGEGNTEAFFGQGTRLTVV.

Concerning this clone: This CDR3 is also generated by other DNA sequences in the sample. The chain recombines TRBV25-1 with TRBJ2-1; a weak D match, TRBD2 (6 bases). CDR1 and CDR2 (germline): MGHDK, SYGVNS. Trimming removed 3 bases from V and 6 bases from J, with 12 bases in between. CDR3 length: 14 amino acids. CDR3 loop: CASSDLTGGNEQFF. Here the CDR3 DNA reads TGTGCCAGCAGTGATCTTACCGGGGGCAATGAGCAGTTCTTC. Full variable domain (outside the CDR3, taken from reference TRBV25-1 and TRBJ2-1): EADIYQTPRYLVIGTGKKITLECSQTMGHDKMYWYQQDPGMELHLIHYSYGVNSTEKGDLSSESTVSRIRTEHFPLTLESARPSHTSQYLCASSDLTGGNEQFFGPGTRLTVL.

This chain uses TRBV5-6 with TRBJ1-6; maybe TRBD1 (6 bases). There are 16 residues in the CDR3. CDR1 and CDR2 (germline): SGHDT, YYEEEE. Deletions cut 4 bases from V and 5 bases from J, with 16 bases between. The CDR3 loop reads CASSLLGASNNSPLHF. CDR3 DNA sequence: TGTGCCAGCAGCCTGTTGGGGGCTTCGAATAATTCACCCCTCCACTTT.

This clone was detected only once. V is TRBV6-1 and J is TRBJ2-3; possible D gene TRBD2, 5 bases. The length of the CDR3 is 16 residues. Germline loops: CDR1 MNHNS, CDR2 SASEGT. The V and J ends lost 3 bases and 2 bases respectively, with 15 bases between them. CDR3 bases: TGTGCCAGCAGTGACCGGGGAAGAACCTTCACAGATACGCAGTATTTT. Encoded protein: CASSDRGRTFTDTQYF.

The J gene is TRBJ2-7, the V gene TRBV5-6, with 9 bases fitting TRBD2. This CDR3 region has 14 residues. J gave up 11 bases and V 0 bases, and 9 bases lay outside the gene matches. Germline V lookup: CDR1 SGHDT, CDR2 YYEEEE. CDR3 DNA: TGTGCCAGCAGCTTGGGTTTAGCGGGGGCCATGGAGTACTTC. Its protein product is CASSLGLAGAMEYF.

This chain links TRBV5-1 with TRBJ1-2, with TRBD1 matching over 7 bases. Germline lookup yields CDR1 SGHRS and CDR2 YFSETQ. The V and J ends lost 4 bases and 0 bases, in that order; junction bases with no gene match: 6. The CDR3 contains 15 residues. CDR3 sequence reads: CASSIQGTSNYGYTF. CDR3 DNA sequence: TGCGCCAGCAGCATACAGGGGACCTCTAACTATGGCTACACCTTC.

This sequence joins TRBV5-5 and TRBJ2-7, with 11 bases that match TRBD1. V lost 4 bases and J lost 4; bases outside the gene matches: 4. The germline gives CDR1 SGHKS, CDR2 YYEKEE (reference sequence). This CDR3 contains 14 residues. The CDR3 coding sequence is TGTGCCAGCAGCCCCGGGACAGGGGGTTACGAGCAGTACTTC. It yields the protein CASSPGTGGYEQYF.

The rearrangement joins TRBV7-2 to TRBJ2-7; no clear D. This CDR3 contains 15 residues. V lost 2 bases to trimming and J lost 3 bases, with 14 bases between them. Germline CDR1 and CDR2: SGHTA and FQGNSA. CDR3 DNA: TGTGCCAGCAGCTTACTTGGCCTAGGCCACTACGAGCAGTACTTC. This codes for CASSLLGLGHYEQYF.

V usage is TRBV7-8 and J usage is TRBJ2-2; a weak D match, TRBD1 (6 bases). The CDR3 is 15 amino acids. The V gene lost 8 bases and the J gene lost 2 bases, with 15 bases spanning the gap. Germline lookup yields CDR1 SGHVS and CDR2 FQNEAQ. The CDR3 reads CASPPGQRNTGELFF. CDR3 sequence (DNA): TGTGCCAGCCCGCCCGGACAGAGAAACACCGGGGAGCTGTTTTTT.

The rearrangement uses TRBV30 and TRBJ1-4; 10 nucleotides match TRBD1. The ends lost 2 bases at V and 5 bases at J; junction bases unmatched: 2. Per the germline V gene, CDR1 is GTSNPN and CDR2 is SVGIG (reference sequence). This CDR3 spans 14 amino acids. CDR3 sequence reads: CAWSTGQGNEKLFF. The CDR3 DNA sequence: TGTGCCTGGAGTACGGGACAGGGGAATGAAAAACTGTTTTTT.

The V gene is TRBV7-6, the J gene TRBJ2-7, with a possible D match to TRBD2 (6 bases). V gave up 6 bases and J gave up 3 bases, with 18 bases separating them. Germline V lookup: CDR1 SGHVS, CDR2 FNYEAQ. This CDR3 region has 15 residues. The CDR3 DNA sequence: TGTGCCAGCAGACAGCCCGGGGGACCGCTCTACGAGCAGTACTTC. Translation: CASRQPGGPLYEQYF.

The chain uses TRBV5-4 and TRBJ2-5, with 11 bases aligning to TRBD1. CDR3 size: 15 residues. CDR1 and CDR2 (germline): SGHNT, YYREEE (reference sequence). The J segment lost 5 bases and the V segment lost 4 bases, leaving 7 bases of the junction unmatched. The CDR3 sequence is CASSPGQGARETQYF. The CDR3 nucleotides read TGTGCCAGCAGCCCCGGACAGGGGGCAAGGGAGACCCAGTACTTC. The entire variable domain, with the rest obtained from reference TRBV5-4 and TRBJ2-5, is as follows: ETGVTQSPTHLIKTRGQQVTLRCSSQSGHNTVSWYQQALGQGPQFIFQYYREEENGRGNFPPRFSGLQFPNYSSELNVNALELDDSALYLCASSPGQGARETQYFGPGTRLLVL.

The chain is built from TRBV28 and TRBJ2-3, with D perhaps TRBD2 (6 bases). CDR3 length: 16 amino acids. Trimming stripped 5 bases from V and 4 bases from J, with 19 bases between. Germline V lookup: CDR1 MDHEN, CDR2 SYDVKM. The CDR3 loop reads CASSLPGSDLADTQYF. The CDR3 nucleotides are TGTGCCAGCAGTCTCCCCGGGAGTGATTTGGCAGATACGCAGTATTTT.

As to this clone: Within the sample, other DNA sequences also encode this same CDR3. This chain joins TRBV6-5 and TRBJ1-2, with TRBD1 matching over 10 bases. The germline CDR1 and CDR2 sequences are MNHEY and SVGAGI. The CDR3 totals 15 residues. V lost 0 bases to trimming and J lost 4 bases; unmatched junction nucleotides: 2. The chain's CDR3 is CASSYSGTGVYGYTF. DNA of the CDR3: TGTGCCAGCAGTTACTCGGGGACAGGGGTCTATGGCTACACCTTC.

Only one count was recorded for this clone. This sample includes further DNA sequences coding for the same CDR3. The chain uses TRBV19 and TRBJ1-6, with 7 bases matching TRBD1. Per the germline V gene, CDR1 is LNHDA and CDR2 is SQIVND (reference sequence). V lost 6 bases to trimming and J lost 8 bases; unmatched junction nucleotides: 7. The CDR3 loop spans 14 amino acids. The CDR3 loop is CASSWGRGDSPLHF. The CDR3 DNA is TGTGCCAGTAGCTGGGGCAGGGGGGATTCACCCCTCCACTTT.

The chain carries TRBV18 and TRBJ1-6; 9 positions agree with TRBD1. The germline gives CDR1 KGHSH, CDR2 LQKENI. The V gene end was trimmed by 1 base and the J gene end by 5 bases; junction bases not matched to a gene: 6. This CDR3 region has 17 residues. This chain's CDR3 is CASSPLEQGAHNSPLHF. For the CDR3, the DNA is TGTGCCAGCTCACCACTAGAACAGGGGGCCCATAATTCACCCCTCCACTTT.

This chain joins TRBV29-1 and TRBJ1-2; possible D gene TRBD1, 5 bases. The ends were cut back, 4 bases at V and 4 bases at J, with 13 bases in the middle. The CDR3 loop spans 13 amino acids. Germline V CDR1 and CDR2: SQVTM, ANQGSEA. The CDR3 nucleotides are TGCAGCGTTGGTCTCGGGGGGTCCTATGGCTACACCTTC. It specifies CSVGLGGSYGYTF.

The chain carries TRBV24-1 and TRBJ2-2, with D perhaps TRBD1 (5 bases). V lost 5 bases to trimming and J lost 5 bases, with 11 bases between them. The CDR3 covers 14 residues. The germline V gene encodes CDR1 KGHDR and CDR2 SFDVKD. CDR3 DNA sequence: TGTGCCACCAGTGCCAAGACAGTAACCGGGGAGCTGTTTTTT. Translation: CATSAKTVTGELFF.

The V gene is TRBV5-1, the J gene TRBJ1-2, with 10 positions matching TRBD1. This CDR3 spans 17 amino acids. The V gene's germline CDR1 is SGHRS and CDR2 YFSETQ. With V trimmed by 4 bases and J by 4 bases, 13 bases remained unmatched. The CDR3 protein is CASSEGQGLSGGYGYTF. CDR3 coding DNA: TGCGCCAGCAGCGAGGGACAGGGGTTGTCTGGAGGCTATGGCTACACCTTC.

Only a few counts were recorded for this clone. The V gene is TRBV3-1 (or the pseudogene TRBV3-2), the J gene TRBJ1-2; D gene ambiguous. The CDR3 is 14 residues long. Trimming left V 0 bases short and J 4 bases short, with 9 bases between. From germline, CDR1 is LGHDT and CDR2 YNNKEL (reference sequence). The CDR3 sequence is CASSQERASYGYTF. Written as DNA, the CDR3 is TGTGCCAGCAGCCAAGAGCGGGCGAGCTATGGCTACACCTTC.